This T cell receptor beta chain is from a study of CD8 T cells in ankylosing spondylitis. The CDR3 is 14 residues long. V lost 6 bases and J lost 4, with 13 bases in between. This clonotype was counted ten times or more. Its antigen is not known. The authors made TCR beta libraries by quantitative 5'-RACE with molecular barcodes. TCRdb ran MiXCR on the 5' RACE reads and lists one entry per CDR3 protein. The sample has just under 550,000 distinct CDR3 sequences, roughly 13% seen once; the top ten hold nearly 7%. Study-level points and caveats: Within matched ankylosing spondylitis synovial fluid, disease-linked clones were reportedly significantly enriched. Disease-linked clones were found to be CD8+ and relatively rare in peripheral blood. Past research had described some motif variants in reactive arthritis synovial fluid and blood. A TCR beta motif of several highly homologous variants seemed to mark ankylosing spondylitis blood.

The specimen was blood, either unsorted or a sorted T cell fraction (not recorded which). The receptor comes from a male donor with ankylosing spondylitis. The gene calls are TRBV12-3 or TRBV12-4 and TRBJ2-1; TRBD1 or TRBD2 may be the D gene (6 bases each). The CDR3 region has the DNA TGTGCCAGCAGCCTTGGAGGGGGATACAATGAGCAGTTCTTC. It specifies CASSLGGGYNEQFF.